The rows below give T cell receptor beta chains drawn from one sample of a study of shared clonotypes between healthy human individuals. Libraries were prepared by immunoSEQ multiplex PCR; TCRdb keeps only in-frame clonotypes and omits some of them. The data show about a million clones, with around 77% seen just once and 0.89% held by the top ten. The specimen sequenced was memory CD4+ T cells from PBMCs. These receptors came from a man aged 18 to 35 in good health. Some clones in this sample may be carry-over from other donors' samples. Both conserved end residues are part of each CDR3. The order of the fields is J gene, clone size, V gene, D gene, CDR3 protein. A D gene is named only where the DNA matches it firmly. Clone size, where shown, is once, few, many, or a class for clones that have expanded.

TRBJ1-1	NA	TRBV10-1	TRBD1	CASSRTGGESEAFF
TRBJ2-7	few	TRBV5-1	TRBD1	CASSRDPGTGGRSSYEQYF
TRBJ2-1	NA	TRBV28	NA	CASSALGVSSYNEQFF
TRBJ2-1	NA	TRBV14	NA	CASSQVRGNEQFF
TRBJ1-2	NA	TRBV6-6	NA	CASSYSGYGYTF
TRBJ1-2	NA	TRBV18	NA	CASSPTLTEGPYGYTF
TRBJ1-3	many	TRBV13	NA	CASSLKSGNTIYF
TRBJ2-7	NA	TRBV5-1	TRBD2	CASSDRLAGGVEQYF
TRBJ2-2	NA	TRBV28	NA	CASRNPPGQNTGELFF
TRBJ2-7	NA	TRBV19	NA	CASSMSVGDGTTYEQYF
TRBJ2-5	few	TRBV30	NA	CAWSTWGEVWETQYF
TRBJ1-1	NA	TRBV2	TRBD1	CASSWTGRTEAFF
TRBJ1-2	many	TRBV5-6	NA	CASSLDLILTPEDGYTF
TRBJ1-6	NA	TRBV5-1	TRBD1	CASSLASDRGHSPLHF
TRBJ2-1	NA	TRBV6-5	NA	CASTLAGTYYNEQFF
TRBJ1-6	NA	TRBV11-2	NA	CASSLEIRKSPLHF
TRBJ1-3	NA	TRBV7-2	NA	CASSPRGNSGNTIYF
TRBJ2-5	NA	TRBV4-3	TRBD2	CASSPGTSGYQETQYF
TRBJ2-1	many	TRBV27	NA	CASSLAASSYNEQFF
TRBJ1-2	NA	TRBV6-6	TRBD1	CASSYGHPGGGYGYTF
TRBJ2-7	few	TRBV30	TRBD1	CAYTDRAKSYEQYF
TRBJ2-7	NA	TRBV27	NA	CASSFTADSSYEQYF
TRBJ1-4	NA	TRBV2	NA	CASRGNEKLFF
TRBJ1-4	NA	TRBV18	TRBD1	CASSPGPGQGAWGMPTNEKLFF
TRBJ1-1	NA	TRBV2	TRBD1	CASSATTGSEAFF
TRBJ1-3	NA	TRBV5-1	NA	CASRTDSDSSGNTIYF
TRBJ1-5	NA	TRBV7-9	NA	CASSLVDGEPQHF
TRBJ1-1	NA	TRBV5-5	NA	CASSLAGPLLNTEAFF
TRBJ2-7	NA	TRBV20-1	NA	CSEGTSYEQYF
TRBJ2-7	few	TRBV10-1	NA	CASSPYEQYF
TRBJ2-2	NA	TRBV19	NA	CASRQGVWSGELFF
TRBJ1-2	NA	TRBV6-4	NA	CASSKGDGGYGYTF
TRBJ1-4	NA	TRBV12-2	NA	CASRLARDRAPVANEKLFF
TRBJ2-1	NA	TRBV7-6	NA	CASTKEGVPYNEQFF
TRBJ1-2	NA	TRBV20-1	NA	CSARDLGGYTF
TRBJ1-2	NA	TRBV18	NA	CASSPDKNYGYTF
TRBJ2-1	NA	TRBV9	NA	CASSSGSYNEQFF
TRBJ1-2	NA	TRBV28	NA	CASSSHRRGRGYTF
TRBJ2-6	NA	TRBV7-8	NA	CASSLAPPGTLSSGANVLTF
TRBJ2-3	NA	TRBV13	TRBD1	CASSLGYRDRASTDTQYF
TRBJ1-2	NA	TRBV6-5	NA	CASSYGRGGGYTF
TRBJ2-7	NA	TRBV21-1	NA	CASSAHLAATGSDCDEQYF
TRBJ2-7	NA	TRBV30	TRBD1	CAWSDRGEQYF
TRBJ2-2	NA	TRBV2	NA	CASSPRVLSGTGELFF
TRBJ1-4	NA	TRBV5-1	NA	CASRTTGTPAEKLFF
TRBJ2-2	NA	TRBV7-3	NA	CASSPIPNTGELFF
TRBJ1-1	once	TRBV28	NA	CATMGRTEAFF
NA	few	TRBV28	NA	CASTSSTGVYEQYF
TRBJ1-1	NA	TRBV7-9	NA	CASRGQANTEAFF
TRBJ2-1	NA	TRBV4-3	NA	CASSQEPTPSNEQFF
TRBJ2-1	NA	TRBV11-2	NA	CASSFGEAREQFF
TRBJ2-5	NA	TRBV9	TRBD2	CASSVRGVPGEETQYF
TRBJ2-7	NA	TRBV6-5	NA	CASTPDPGSYEQYF
TRBJ1-5	NA	TRBV28	NA	CASSPGVDQPQHF
TRBJ2-1	once	TRBV7-3	TRBD2	CASSLVGGSSYNEQFF